This T cell receptor (beta chain) came from a study of T cells after yellow fever vaccination. TCRdb reprocessed the 5' RACE reads with MiXCR, giving one entry per CDR3 protein. The data hold about 500,000 distinct CDR3 sequences, with about 15% observed a single time. Germline V gene sequence: CDR1 MNHNS, CDR2 SASEGT. This CDR3 is built from 15 residues. The germline V and J ends were trimmed by 7 bases and 7 bases, with 23 bases remaining between them. The clonotype was recovered from a man aged 18 to 29 who received the YFV17D yellow fever vaccine. The chain carries TRBV6-1 and TRBJ2-7; D uncertain. The sequencing used PBMCs, collected more than 4 days after the first yellow fever vaccination. The CDR3: CASTLNSSIRVEQYF. The DNA of the CDR3 is TGTGCCAGCACCCTCAATAGCTCCATTCGGGTAGAGCAGTACTTC.